The 27 T cell receptor beta chains listed next were all sequenced from one sample in a study of shared clonotypes between healthy human individuals. Sequencing was performed with immunoSEQ multiplex PCR; in TCRdb, only in-frame clones are kept and a portion is missing. Here the sample spans hundreds of thousands of clones, around 96% being singletons. Source material: naive CD4+ T cells sorted from blood. Sample subset: CD45RA+ positively selected. The receptors come from a woman in her 30s in good health.

The J gene is TRBJ1-3, the V gene TRBV19; no firm D call. Trimming took 3 bases from V and 2 from J, leaving 17 bases between them. Germline CDR1 and CDR2: LNHDA and SQIVND (reference sequence). This CDR3 comprises 17 residues. The CDR3 sequence: CASSIEIGYYTGNTIYF. In nucleotides, the CDR3 is TGTGCCAGTAGTATCGAGATAGGATATTATACTGGAAACACCATATATTTT.

The chain carries TRBV5-1 and TRBJ2-2; D is possibly TRBD1 or TRBD2 (7 bases each). V was shortened by 4 bases and J by 4 bases, with 17 bases between the two germline ends. CDR1 is SGHRS, CDR2 YFSETQ, per germline. The CDR3 length is 16 residues. CDR3 sequence reads: CASSIRQGGGTGELFF. The CDR3 bases are TGCGCCAGCAGCATTCGACAGGGCGGGGGCACCGGGGAGCTGTTTTTT.

This rearrangement joins TRBV5-1 to TRBJ2-7; D might be TRBD1 or TRBD2, each matching 5 bases. The CDR3 is 16 amino acids. Trimming took off 2 bases at V and 0 bases at J, with 15 bases between the two ends. Looked up from germline, CDR1 is SGHRS and CDR2 is YFSETQ. In nucleotides, the CDR3 is TGCGCCAGCAGCTTAAGGGACCCCCGAACCTCCTACGAGCAGTACTTC. Residues: CASSLRDPRTSYEQYF.

The chain couples TRBV19 to TRBJ2-2, with D unresolved. Trimming took 7 bases from V and 5 from J, leaving 11 bases between them. Germline V CDR1 and CDR2: LNHDA, SQIVND (reference sequence). CDR3 length equals 13 residues. CDR3 nucleotide sequence: TGTGCCAGTAATGGAGCGTGGACCGGGGAGCTGTTTTTT. Protein product: CASNGAWTGELFF.

The rearrangement joins TRBV18 to TRBJ2-3; a possible D gene is TRBD2 (5 bases). Germline V lookup: CDR1 KGHSH, CDR2 LQKENI. This CDR3 spans 16 amino acids. Trimming took off 3 bases at V and 2 bases at J, with 15 bases between the two ends. This chain's CDR3 is CASSPKRTTDTDTQYF. As DNA, the CDR3 is TGTGCCAGCTCACCGAAGCGGACCACCGACACAGATACGCAGTATTTT. The full variable domain, in which reference TRBV18 and TRBJ2-3 provide the parts outside the CDR3, is NAGVMQNPRHLVRRRGQEARLRCSPMKGHSHVYWYRQLPEEGLKFMVYLQKENIIDESGMPKERFSAEFPKEGPSILRIQQVVRGDSAAYFCASSPKRTTDTDTQYFGPGTRLTVL.

The chain joins TRBV5-1 to TRBJ2-3; TRBD2 matches 7 bases. V dropped 0 bases and J dropped 4; count of bases not matched to a gene: 5. In germline, CDR1 is SGHRS, CDR2 YFSETQ. This CDR3 comprises 15 residues. The CDR3 spells CASSLGAGVSDTQYF. The CDR3 DNA reads as TGCGCCAGCAGCTTGGGGGCGGGAGTTTCAGATACGCAGTATTTT.

This chain joins TRBV29-1 and TRBJ2-3, with a possible D match to TRBD2 (6 bases). Germline CDR1 is SQVTM and CDR2 is ANQGSEA. This CDR3 comprises 14 residues. Trimming removed 6 bases from V and 3 bases from J, with 16 bases in between. The CDR3 here is CSVATGGETDTQYF. The CDR3 DNA is TGCAGCGTCGCGACCGGGGGAGAAACAGATACGCAGTATTTT.

J is TRBJ1-2 and V is TRBV27, with 8 bases fitting TRBD1. V lost 4 bases to trimming and J lost 8 bases; unmatched junction nucleotides: 6. This CDR3 has 13 amino acids. CDR1 is MNHEY, CDR2 SMNVEV, per germline (reference sequence). CDR3 sequence (DNA): TGTGCCAGCAGTTACAGACAGGGGTTGGGCTACACCTTC. Translation: CASSYRQGLGYTF.

A word on this clone: The sample has other DNA sequences that encode this CDR3 too. This rearrangement joins TRBV6-1 to TRBJ2-7; D may be TRBD1 (6 bases). Germline-derived CDR1 and CDR2 are MNHNS and SASEGT. The CDR3 sequence is 15 residues long. V lost 1 base and J 2 bases, leaving 12 bases between the germline ends. The CDR3 sequence: CASSEGPGVTYEQYF. The CDR3 DNA reads as TGTGCCAGCAGTGAAGGGCCAGGGGTAACCTACGAGCAGTACTTC.

The chain combines TRBV18 with TRBJ2-5; D not resolved. The ends were cut back, 5 bases at V and 4 bases at J, with 8 bases in the middle. CDR1 is KGHSH and CDR2 is LQKENI in the germline V gene. The CDR3 loop spans 12 amino acids. CDR3 nucleotide sequence: TGTGCCAGCTCAAGCCCAGGAGAGACCCAGTACTTC. It translates to CASSSPGETQYF.

V is TRBV10-2 and J is TRBJ2-5; 7 bases match TRBD2. This CDR3 contains 14 residues. Losses at the gene ends were 7 bases for V and 1 base for J; bases not matched to a gene: 6. The germline CDR1 and CDR2 sequences are WSHSY and SAAADI. CDR3 in DNA: TGCGCCAGCACCGTCCCGGGAGGCCAAGAGACCCAGTACTTC. This encodes CASTVPGGQETQYF.

This sequence joins TRBV7-7 and TRBJ2-2, with unresolved D. Trimming left V 5 bases short and J 11 bases short, with 18 bases between. Per the germline V gene, CDR1 is SSHAT and CDR2 is FNYEAQ (reference sequence). This CDR3 has 14 residues. The CDR3 region has the DNA TGTGCCAGCAGCCCCCACGAGTCCGTAGGCGAGCTGTTTTTT. Protein sequence: CASSPHESVGELFF. Using reference TRBV7-7 and TRBJ2-2 for the parts outside the CDR3, the full variable domain is GAGVSQSPRYKVTKRGQDVTLRCDPISSHATLYWYQQALGQGPEFLTYFNYEAQPDKSGLPSDRFSAERPEGSISTLTIQRTEQRDSAMYRCASSPHESVGELFFGEGSRLTVL.

V is TRBV11-2 and J is TRBJ2-2; D gene ambiguous. The CDR3 length is 16 residues. Trimming left V 4 bases short and J 2 bases short, with 14 bases between. Germline V gene data show CDR1 as SGHAT and CDR2 as FQNNGV. DNA for the CDR3: TGTGCCAGCAGCTCCCTGTGGGGTATTAACACCGGGGAGCTGTTTTTT. Translating it yields CASSSLWGINTGELFF.

The chain is built from TRBV25-1 and TRBJ2-3; D gene ambiguous. The CDR3 covers 15 residues. V lost 3 bases to trimming and J lost 0 bases, with 10 bases between them. Germline CDR1 MGHDK, CDR2 SYGVNS. The CDR3 spells CASSELEPSTDTQYF. The CDR3 nucleotides are TGTGCCAGCAGTGAGTTAGAACCTAGCACAGATACGCAGTATTTT.

This sequence joins TRBV30 and TRBJ2-1; TRBD2 aligns across 9 bases. CDR3 length: 12 amino acids. With V trimmed by 3 bases and J by 13 bases, 7 bases remained unmatched. Germline V gene data show CDR1 as GTSNPN and CDR2 as SVGIG (reference sequence). CDR3 in DNA: TGTGCCTGGAGAAGTAGCGGGAGTCTCCAGTTCTTC. Amino acid sequence: CAWRSSGSLQFF.

The CDR3 coding sequence is TGTGCCAGCAGTTTAAGTCTTCACAACAATGAGCAGTTCTTC. Amino acid sequence: CASSLSLHNNEQFF. The chain recombines TRBV27 with TRBJ2-1; no clear D gene. V shed 2 bases and J shed 5 bases, with 10 bases lying between them. CDR3 length equals 14 residues. Germline CDR1 is MNHEY and CDR2 is SMNVEV (reference sequence).

This rearrangement joins TRBV4-2 to TRBJ1-6; D unresolved. Germline V gives CDR1 LGHNA, CDR2 YNFKEQ. The CDR3 extends over 15 amino acids. The V gene lost 4 bases and the J gene lost 5 bases, with 12 bases spanning the gap. Written as DNA, the CDR3 is TGTGCCAGCAGCCCACCGAGAGGGAATAATTCACCCCTCCACTTT. This codes for CASSPPRGNNSPLHF.

The rearrangement uses TRBV19 and TRBJ1-5; 8 nucleotides agree with TRBD1. The trim removed 6 bases at V and 7 bases at J, leaving 8 bases unmatched. The CDR3 contains 14 residues. The germline V gene encodes CDR1 LNHDA and CDR2 SQIVND (reference sequence). The CDR3 DNA reads as TGTGCCAGTAGGACCGACAGGGGAGGACAGCCCCAGCATTTT. It is translated as CASRTDRGGQPQHF.

The chain combines TRBV29-1 with TRBJ2-7; the match to TRBD2 covers 12 bases. The CDR3 length is 15 residues. Per germline, CDR1 SQVTM and CDR2 ANQGSEA. Trimming took 5 bases from V and 1 from J; bases not matched to a gene: 6. The CDR3 loop reads CSVSIGLAGSYEQYF. The CDR3 nucleotides read TGCAGCGTTTCCATCGGACTAGCGGGGTCCTACGAGCAGTACTTC.

The chain uses TRBV5-1 and TRBJ1-1; D might be TRBD1 (6 bases). The CDR3 has 14 residues. Deletions cut 2 bases from V and 7 bases from J, with 15 bases between. The germline CDR1 and CDR2 sequences are SGHRS and YFSETQ. The CDR3, as DNA: TGCGCCAGCAGCTTAACCTTGGACAGCTATGAAGCTTTCTTT. It translates to CASSLTLDSYEAFF.

The V and J genes are TRBV7-9 and TRBJ1-5; D possibly corresponds to TRBD1 (6 bases). Trimming removed 5 bases from V and 6 bases from J, with 14 bases in between. CDR3 size: 14 residues. Germline assignment: CDR1 SEHNR and CDR2 FQNEAQ (reference sequence). CDR3 sequence: CASSPQGGSQPQHF. The CDR3 region has the DNA TGTGCCAGCAGCCCACAGGGAGGAAGTCAGCCCCAGCATTTT.

The J gene is TRBJ2-7, the V gene TRBV30, with D tentatively TRBD2 (6 bases). Between the trimmed V and J ends, which lost 6 bases and 5 bases, there was a span of 17 bases. CDR1 is GTSNPN, CDR2 SVGIG, per germline (reference sequence). This CDR3 spans 13 amino acids. The CDR3 sequence: CACSPGGPNEQYF. In DNA, the CDR3 is TGTGCCTGCTCCCCCGGGGGTCCCAACGAGCAGTACTTC.

This rearrangement joins TRBV5-6 to TRBJ2-1; no reliable D call. The CDR3 sequence is 11 residues long. Germline values: CDR1 SGHDT, CDR2 YYEEEE. Trimming removed 4 bases from V and 8 bases from J, with 7 bases in between. The CDR3 reads CASSLRDEQFF. CDR3 sequence (DNA): TGTGCCAGCAGCCTCCGGGATGAGCAGTTCTTC.

V gene TRBV18 combines with J gene TRBJ1-1, with D unclear. CDR3 length: 13 residues. Trimming shortened V by 3 bases and J by 6 bases, and 11 bases separated the two germline ends. CDR1 and CDR2 from the germline V gene are KGHSH and LQKENI. The CDR3 region has the DNA TGTGCCAGCTCACCGGCCGTCAGCGCTGAAGCTTTCTTT. It is translated as CASSPAVSAEAFF.

This chain connects TRBV9 to TRBJ1-1; D gene unclear. V shed 0 bases and J shed 1 base, with 7 bases lying between them. CDR3 size: 14 residues. Germline CDR1 is SGDLS and CDR2 is YYNGEE. The CDR3 coding sequence is TGTGCCAGCAGCGTAGGACCGGCGAACACTGAAGCTTTCTTT. Translating it yields CASSVGPANTEAFF.

The J gene is TRBJ1-1, the V gene TRBV5-1; 8 nucleotides align to TRBD1. The CDR3 has 18 amino acids. V was pared by 4 bases and J by 5 bases, with 19 bases of the junction left unmatched. Germline assignment: CDR1 SGHRS and CDR2 YFSETQ. This CDR3 is CASSPRLRPDRAYTEAFF. The CDR3 DNA reads TGCGCCAGCAGCCCAAGACTCAGACCGGACAGGGCGTATACTGAAGCTTTCTTT.

This clone was detected once. V and J are TRBV18 and TRBJ1-2; weak D call: TRBD1 (5 bases). The V and J ends lost 3 bases and 8 bases respectively, with 19 bases between them. The CDR3 loop spans 15 amino acids. The germline CDR1 and CDR2 sequences are KGHSH and LQKENI. CDR3 nucleotide sequence: TGTGCCAGCTCACCTGCCCGGGACGGCTCCGGAGGCTACACCTTC. Residues: CASSPARDGSGGYTF.